This is a list of T cell receptor beta chains from one sample in a study of T cells in Graves' hyperthyroidism and ophthalmopathy. TCRdb fed the multiplex PCR reads into MiXCR, producing one record per CDR3 protein. The sample contains 560,000 or so distinct CDR3 sequences, approximately 20% of which appear only once. Source material: blood. The source of these receptors is a man in his forties with Graves' ophthalmopathy. Both conserved end residues are part of each CDR3. The D gene is left open where the match is weak. Clone size is not always given. Where it is, it says once, few, many or a class for expanded clones.

j_call	d_call	clone_size	v_call	cdr3_nt	cdr3_aa
TRBJ2-5	.	many	TRBV18	TGTGCCAGCTCGGTCCTCAGGGCCCAAGAGACCCAGTACTTC	CASSVLRAQETQYF
TRBJ1-3	.	.	TRBV12-3/TRBV12-4	TGTGCCAGCATCACACAGTCGAACTCTGGAAACACCATATATTTT	CASITQSNSGNTIYF
TRBJ1-2	.	many	TRBV6-2/TRBV6-3	TGTGCCAGCAGCTCGCCTCGCAGGGAAGTCTATGGCTACACCTTC	CASSSPRREVYGYTF
TRBJ2-3	.	few	TRBV19	TGTGCCAGTAGTATTGGGGGCGGGGGACTGATCACAGATACGCAGTATTTT	CASSIGGGGLITDTQYF
TRBJ2-7	TRBD2	many	TRBV7-2	TGTGCCAGCAGCTCTCTGGCGGGAGTCGGCGAGCAGTACTTC	CASSSLAGVGEQYF
TRBJ2-2	.	.	TRBV5-1	TGCGCCAGCGAGGAGTGGCGGGGTGACACCGGGGAGCTGTTTTTT	CASEEWRGDTGELFF
TRBJ1-5	TRBD1	many	TRBV2	TGTGCCAGCAGTGGCGGGGGACAGTATAATCAGCCCCAGCATTTT	CASSGGGQYNQPQHF
TRBJ2-7	TRBD1	few	TRBV6-1	TGTGCCAGCAGCCCCGGGACAGGGATCGAGCAGTACTTC	CASSPGTGIEQYF
TRBJ2-7	.	.	TRBV7-9	TGTGCCAGCAGCTCTACGAATGACTACGAGCAGTACTTC	CASSSTNDYEQYF
TRBJ2-2	TRBD2	.	TRBV28	TGTGCCAGCAGTTCGGGACTAGCGGGAGGAGGCACCGGGGAGCTGTTTTTT	CASSSGLAGGGTGELFF
TRBJ2-7	.	many	TRBV2	TGTGCCAGCAGTTTGGGGCCCAAAATTTACGAGCAGTACTTC	CASSLGPKIYEQYF
TRBJ2-7	TRBD2	many	TRBV30	TGTGCCTGGAAGGGACTAGCGGACTACGAGCAGTACTTC	CAWKGLADYEQYF
TRBJ2-5	TRBD2	few	TRBV7-9	TGTGCCAGCAGCTTAGCGGACCTAGCGGGGAGAGAGACCCAGTACTTC	CASSLADLAGRETQYF
TRBJ2-2	TRBD1	many	TRBV9	TGTGCCAGCAGCGGATGGACCCAGGGGGCGGATGTGTCCGGGGAGCTGTTTTTT	CASSGWTQGADVSGELFF
TRBJ2-7	TRBD2	.	TRBV20-1	TGCAGTGCTACTAGCGGGGATTTCTACGAGCAGTACTTC	CSATSGDFYEQYF
TRBJ2-5	TRBD2	many	TRBV20-1	TGCAGTGCTAGAGTCGAGCGGGGGGCCGGGGAGACCCAGTACTTC	CSARVERGAGETQYF
TRBJ2-1	.	.	TRBV10-3	TGTGCCATCAGTGAGTCTGGCAGGGCCGGGAATGAGCAGTTCTTC	CAISESGRAGNEQFF
TRBJ2-2	.	.	TRBV28	TGTGCCAGCAGTTTAACAGGGTTGGGGGAGCTGTTTTTT	CASSLTGLGELFF
TRBJ2-2	.	.	TRBV20-1	TGCGGTGTTCCTGCCGGGCAGCTGAACACCGGGGAGCTGTTTTTT	CGVPAGQLNTGELFF
TRBJ1-1	TRBD1	few	TRBV5-1	TGCGCCAGCAGCACCTGGACAGGGGAATTGACTGAAGCTTTCTTT	CASSTWTGELTEAFF
TRBJ2-5	TRBD2	.	TRBV30	TGTGCCTGGAGTGTAGGCGGGAGCCGAGAGACCCAGTGCTTC	CAWSVGGSRETQCF
TRBJ2-3	TRBD1	many	TRBV6-5	TGTGCCAGCAGTTACTACGAGGGGGCTACAGATACGCAGTATTTT	CASSYYEGATDTQYF
TRBJ2-7	TRBD1	.	TRBV5-1	TGCGCCAGCAGCGACGTGACAGGGTACGAGCAGTACTTC	CASSDVTGYEQYF
TRBJ2-1	.	.	TRBV11-2	TGTGCCAGCAGCTTAGGGGTCGGGAGCGCCGGGGAGAATGAGCAGTTCTTC	CASSLGVGSAGENEQFF
TRBJ1-6	.	few	TRBV7-6	TGTGCCAGCAGCTCCGTCCAAAGGGAGCTCTCGCCGGATTCACCCCTCCACTTT	CASSSVQRELSPDSPLHF
TRBJ1-3	.	few	TRBV4-1	TGCGCCAGCGGAAAACTGATCGGAAACACCATATATTTT	CASGKLIGNTIYF
TRBJ1-1	.	few	TRBV19	TGTGCCAGTAGTATAAGACAGAGGAGGAACACTGAAGCTTTCTTT	CASSIRQRRNTEAFF
TRBJ2-7	.	few	TRBV29-1	TGCAGCGTTGAGGGCAGGTTCACCTACGAGCAGTACTTC	CSVEGRFTYEQYF
TRBJ2-1	.	.	TRBV20-1	TGCAGTGCTAGAGGGGGATCAACCTACAATGAGCAGTTCTTC	CSARGGSTYNEQFF
TRBJ2-7	TRBD2	many	TRBV20-1	TGCAGTGCCCCACTGACTAGCGGGAGCGCCTACGAGCAGTACTTC	CSAPLTSGSAYEQYF
TRBJ2-7	TRBD1	.	TRBV5-1	TGCGCCAGCAGCTGGTGGACAGGGTCCAACAATGAGCAGTACTTC	CASSWWTGSNNEQYF
TRBJ2-3	.	few	TRBV9	TGTGCCAGCAGCGTATTAGGGACTCCCACAGATACGCAGTATTTT	CASSVLGTPTDTQYF
TRBJ1-4	.	.	TRBV11-3	TGTGCCAGCAACAACCAAGATAAAACCTCCAATGAAAAACTGTTTTTT	CASNNQDKTSNEKLFF
TRBJ2-5	TRBD2	many	TRBV20-1	TGCAGTGCTAGCGGGGGGAAAGAGACCCAGTACTTC	CSASGGKETQYF
TRBJ2-7	.	many	TRBV7-9	TGTGCCATATTAAGAGTGGGATCTGCCTACGAGCAGTACTTC	CAILRVGSAYEQYF
TRBJ1-1	.	few	TRBV2	TGTGCCAGCAGCTCCGACACGAACACTGAAGCTCTCTTT	CASSSDTNTEALF
TRBJ1-6	TRBD1	.	TRBV18	TGTGCCAGCTCAGGGACAGTTTTCCTAAATTCACCCCTCCACTTT	CASSGTVFLNSPLHF
TRBJ1-5	.	many	TRBV28	TGTGCCAGCAGTTTAATTGATGGTCAGTCCCAGCATTTT	CASSLIDGQSQHF
TRBJ2-7	TRBD1	few	TRBV3-1	TGTGCCAGCAGCCAAGTGGGGACAGGGGTTGGTGAGCAGTACTTC	CASSQVGTGVGEQYF
TRBJ2-1	TRBD2	few	TRBV6-2/TRBV6-3	TGTGCCAGCAGTTCTGTATTCTTTGGGACTAGCGGAACCTACAATGAGCAGTTCTTC	CASSSVFFGTSGTYNEQFF
TRBJ2-6	TRBD1	.	TRBV12-5	TGTGCTAGTGATATACCGGGACAGCAGAGCTCTGGGGCCAACGTCCTGACTTTC	CASDIPGQQSSGANVLTF
TRBJ2-3	TRBD1	.	TRBV25-1	TGTGCCAGCAGTGAACTTGGGGACAGGGGATACACAGATACGCAGTATTTT	CASSELGDRGYTDTQYF
TRBJ2-6	.	.	TRBV7-6	TGTGCCAGCAGCTTACGGCAGGGGATCTCTGGGGCCAACGTCCTGACTTTC	CASSLRQGISGANVLTF
TRBJ2-7	TRBD1	few	TRBV2	TGTGCCAGCAGTGGACAGGGCATCTTGGGCTACGAGCAGTACTTC	CASSGQGILGYEQYF
TRBJ1-2	.	.	TRBV6-1	TGTGCCAGCAGTGAACGGGGGCAGTATGGCTACACCTTC	CASSERGQYGYTF
TRBJ2-7	TRBD1	few	TRBV7-2	TGTGCCAGCAGCTACGGACAGGGTACCTACGAGCAGTACTTC	CASSYGQGTYEQYF
TRBJ1-6	.	.	TRBV5-1	TGCGCCAGCAGCGACAGGACGGGAAGCTATAATTCACCCCTCCACTTT	CASSDRTGSYNSPLHF
TRBJ1-4	.	few	TRBV7-2	TGTGCCAGCAGCTTAACTAATGAAAAACTGTTTTTT	CASSLTNEKLFF
TRBJ2-1	.	few	TRBV20-1	TGCAGTGCTAAGGGAAATGAGCAGTTCTTC	CSAKGNEQFF
TRBJ2-3	.	.	TRBV10-3	TGTGCCATCACGTTCCGAGATACGCAGTATTTT	CAITFRDTQYF